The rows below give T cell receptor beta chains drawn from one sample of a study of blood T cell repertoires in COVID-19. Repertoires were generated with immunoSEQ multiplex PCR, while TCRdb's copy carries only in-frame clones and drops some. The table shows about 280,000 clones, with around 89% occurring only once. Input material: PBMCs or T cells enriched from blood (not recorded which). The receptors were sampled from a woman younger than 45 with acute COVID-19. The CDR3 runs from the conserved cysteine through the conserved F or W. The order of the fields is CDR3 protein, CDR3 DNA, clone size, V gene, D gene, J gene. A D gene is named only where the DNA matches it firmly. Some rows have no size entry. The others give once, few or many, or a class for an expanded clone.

CDR3aa: CASTPMGQGSYNEQFF; CDR3nt: TGCGCCAGCACCCCTATGGGACAGGGCTCCTACAATGAGCAGTTCTTC; abundance: .; v_gene: TRBV5-1; d_gene: TRBD1; j_gene: TRBJ2-1
CDR3aa: CASSPSVPSGRAKNIQYF; CDR3nt: TGTGCCAGCTCACCGTCCGTGCCTAGCGGGAGAGCCAAAAACATTCAGTACTTC; abundance: .; v_gene: TRBV18; d_gene: TRBD2; j_gene: TRBJ2-4
CDR3aa: CASSQDGTGRGETQYF; CDR3nt: TGCGCCAGCAGCCAAGATGGGACAGGGAGGGGAGAGACCCAGTACTTC; abundance: once; v_gene: TRBV4-1; d_gene: TRBD1; j_gene: TRBJ2-5
CDR3aa: CASSPSGSGNYNEQFF; CDR3nt: TGTGCCAGCAGTCCAAGCGGGAGTGGGAACTACAATGAGCAGTTCTTC; abundance: .; v_gene: TRBV7-2; d_gene: TRBD2; j_gene: TRBJ2-1
CDR3aa: CASKPDFDYGYTF; CDR3nt: TGTGCCAGCAAACCAGACTTCGACTATGGCTACACCTTC; abundance: .; v_gene: TRBV6-5; d_gene: .; j_gene: TRBJ1-2
CDR3aa: CASNRQSTEAFF; CDR3nt: TGTGCCAGCAACCGACAGTCCACTGAAGCTTTCTTT; abundance: .; v_gene: TRBV6-5; d_gene: .; j_gene: TRBJ1-1
CDR3aa: CASQGASGSRETQYF; CDR3nt: TGTGCCAGCCAAGGGGCTAGCGGGAGCCGGGAGACCCAGTACTTC; abundance: .; v_gene: TRBV5-4; d_gene: TRBD2; j_gene: TRBJ2-5
CDR3aa: CASSGTSGGVQETQYF; CDR3nt: TGTGCCAGCAGTGGGACTAGCGGTGGGGTCCAAGAGACCCAGTACTTC; abundance: .; v_gene: TRBV28; d_gene: TRBD2; j_gene: TRBJ2-5
CDR3aa: CASSRQVPGLAGGYNEQFF; CDR3nt: TGTGCCAGCAGCCGACAGGTCCCGGGACTAGCGGGAGGCTACAATGAGCAGTTCTTC; abundance: .; v_gene: TRBV4-2; d_gene: TRBD2; j_gene: TRBJ2-1
CDR3aa: CASRETSGIDYEQYF; CDR3nt: TGTGCCAGCAGGGAGACTAGCGGGATAGACTACGAGCAGTACTTC; abundance: .; v_gene: TRBV5-5; d_gene: TRBD2; j_gene: TRBJ2-7
CDR3aa: CASSLKEGEQYF; CDR3nt: TGTGCCAGCAGCTTAAAAGAGGGCGAGCAGTACTTC; abundance: .; v_gene: TRBV11-2; d_gene: .; j_gene: TRBJ2-7
CDR3aa: CASSASGNPYEQYF; CDR3nt: TGTGCCAGCAGCGCGTCAGGAAACCCCTACGAGCAGTACTTC; abundance: .; v_gene: TRBV9; d_gene: .; j_gene: TRBJ2-7
CDR3aa: CASSSGLVGNEQFF; CDR3nt: TGTGCCAGCAGCTCGGGACTAGTAGGGAATGAGCAGTTCTTC; abundance: few; v_gene: TRBV11-2; d_gene: TRBD2; j_gene: TRBJ2-1
CDR3aa: CASSLVQSYGYTF; CDR3nt: TGTGCCAGCAGTTTAGTACAGAGCTATGGCTACACCTTC; abundance: .; v_gene: TRBV12-3/TRBV12-4; d_gene: .; j_gene: TRBJ1-2
CDR3aa: CASSAGINQPQHF; CDR3nt: TGTGCCAGCAGTGCAGGGATCAATCAGCCCCAGCATTTT; abundance: .; v_gene: TRBV2; d_gene: .; j_gene: TRBJ1-5
CDR3aa: CATRTYDSYEQYF; CDR3nt: TGTGCCACAAGGACATACGACTCCTACGAGCAGTACTTC; abundance: .; v_gene: TRBV19; d_gene: .; j_gene: TRBJ2-7
CDR3aa: CASSSSGGVFSGANVLTF; CDR3nt: TGTGCCAGTAGTAGCTCAGGCGGGGTCTTCTCTGGGGCCAACGTCCTGACTTTC; abundance: .; v_gene: TRBV19; d_gene: .; j_gene: TRBJ2-6
CDR3aa: CAIRPQGKNTEAFF; CDR3nt: TGTGCCATCAGGCCTCAGGGAAAGAACACTGAAGCTTTCTTT; abundance: .; v_gene: TRBV10-3; d_gene: .; j_gene: TRBJ1-1
CDR3aa: CASSLPTGGGNEKLFF; CDR3nt: TGTGCCAGCAGTTTACCCACAGGGGGCGGCAATGAAAAACTGTTTTTT; abundance: .; v_gene: TRBV28; d_gene: TRBD1; j_gene: TRBJ1-4
CDR3aa: CASSLIAGMNTEAFF; CDR3nt: TGTGCCAGCAGCTTAATTGCGGGGATGAACACTGAAGCTTTCTTT; abundance: once; v_gene: TRBV7-3; d_gene: .; j_gene: TRBJ1-1